What follows are 8 T cell receptor beta chains derived from one specimen sequenced in a study of CD8 T cells in ankylosing spondylitis (dated by TCRdb to about 2017). Summary of the overall study and its limitations: Blood from ankylosing spondylitis patients appeared to be characterized by a TCR beta motif composed of under ten highly homologous amino acid variants.

These TCRs' antigens remain unknown. Libraries were constructed by 5' RACE. The sequencing machine was an Illumina HiSeq 2500. TCRdb handled the public reads itself, with Q25 trimming in fastp and clone calling in MiXCR, and kept productive beta chains. Every entry covers one CDR3 protein and lists the most common genes and DNA from its rows. The sample includes 800,000 to 900,000 distinct CDR3 sequences, with 10% to 15% observed a single time. Less than 0.65% of the sample is taken by the ten largest. The sample comprised blood, either unsorted or a sorted T cell fraction (not recorded which). The receptors were gathered from a male donor with ankylosing spondylitis.

This sequence joins TRBV5-1 and TRBJ1-1, with D perhaps TRBD1 (5 bases). Germline V gives CDR1 SGHRS, CDR2 YFSETQ. The CDR3 runs 14 residues. V was pared by 4 bases and J by 1 base, with 11 bases between. CDR3 nucleotide sequence: TGCGCCAGCAGCGTGGACACCCAGAACACTGAAGCTTTCTTT. It encodes CASSVDTQNTEAFF.

V and J are TRBV6-1 and TRBJ1-5, with a weak D call TRBD1 (6 bases). The CDR3 is 15 amino acids. Trimming cost V 6 bases and J 1 base, with 13 bases left between them. Germline lookup yields CDR1 MNHNS and CDR2 SASEGT. The CDR3 sequence is CASRPGHLSNQPQHF. In DNA, the CDR3 is TGTGCCAGCAGGCCGGGACACCTAAGCAATCAGCCCCAGCATTTT.

This clonotype came up many times. V usage is TRBV7-2 and J usage is TRBJ1-4, with D hard to call. This CDR3 is built from 14 residues. Germline lookup yields CDR1 SGHTA and CDR2 FQGNSA. Between the trimmed V and J ends, which lost 5 bases and 8 bases, there was a span of 15 bases. CDR3 residues: CASSKAFGDEKLFF. The CDR3 DNA is TGTGCCAGCAGCAAGGCGTTCGGCGACGAAAAACTGTTTTTT.

In its sample, this clonotype was seen a few times. The chain has TRBV18 and TRBJ1-2; 9 positions agree with TRBD1. CDR1 and CDR2 from the germline V gene are KGHSH and LQKENI. Trimming took 6 bases from V and 6 from J; bases not matched to a gene: 8. The CDR3 sequence is 14 residues long. The CDR3 coding sequence is TGTGCCAGCTCTCCCAGGACAGGGGAGCATGGCTACACCTTC. It specifies CASSPRTGEHGYTF.

This clonotype was seen at least ten times. The V gene is TRBV6-1, the J gene TRBJ2-2; TRBD1 aligns across 9 bases. This CDR3 has 14 residues. V dropped 5 bases and J dropped 4; count of bases not matched to a gene: 2. Germline V gene sequence: CDR1 MNHNS, CDR2 SASEGT. The CDR3 here is CASSRDRVTGELFF. As DNA, the CDR3 is TGTGCCAGCAGTCGGGACAGGGTCACCGGGGAGCTGTTTTTT.

This clonotype was observed at least ten times. The chain combines TRBV10-3 with TRBJ2-1; D ambiguous. V was pared by 3 bases and J by 7 bases, with 13 bases between. The CDR3 runs 14 residues. Germline V gene sequence: CDR1 ENHRY, CDR2 SYGVKD. The CDR3 nucleotides are TGTGCCATCAGTGAAGTCGCTAGAGGTAATGAGCAGTTCTTC. It yields the protein CAISEVARGNEQFF.

This clonotype was observed many times. This chain connects TRBV4-3 to TRBJ1-6; TRBD1 is a possible D gene (6 bases). Trimming took off 3 bases at V and 6 bases at J, with 15 bases between the two ends. The CDR3 is made up of 16 amino acids. The germline CDR1 and CDR2 sequences are LGHNA and YSLEER. The CDR3 sequence: CASSQGDTYPNSPLHF. As DNA, the CDR3 is TGCGCCAGCAGCCAGGGGGACACCTATCCTAATTCACCCCTCCACTTT.

In this sample, this clonotype turned up a few times. This rearrangement joins TRBV6-2 or TRBV6-3 to TRBJ2-5; D unresolved. Trimming cost V 0 bases and J 1 base, with 9 bases left between them. This CDR3 has 15 residues. CDR1 MNHEY and CDR2 SVGEGT come from the germline V gene. In nucleotides, the CDR3 is TGTGCCAGCAGTTACTCGATCCGGCTCCAAGAGACCCAGTACTTC. Its protein is CASSYSIRLQETQYF.